The 32 T cell receptor beta chains listed next were all sequenced from one sample in a study of control samples from healthy donors and cancer patients (TCRdb year 2020). The library was prepared using the immunoSEQ multiplex PCR assay. The table was pulled from immuneACCESS by TCRdb, which kept in-frame rearrangements only. Such tables lose some clones; where checked, under half of the loss comes from unresolved V genes, and the rest has no known cause. The sample table holds around 80,000 clones, of which 70% to 90% were seen once. Around 6% of the sample lies in the top ten. Sequenced: blood. These receptors all come from a woman aged 45-60 years in good health.

This clone was seen more than once but under ten times. At one end the junction does not follow the germline gene, possibly because of a read error. The rearrangement joins TRBV2 to TRBJ1-1; 7 bases fit TRBD1. Germline V gives CDR1 SNHLY, CDR2 FYNNEI. The CDR3 totals 11 residues. The DNA for the CDR3 is TGTGCCAGCAGAAGTAGGGGGCCCCACTCATTC. Amino acids: CASRSRGPHSF.

V is TRBV5-6 and J is TRBJ2-7; no definite D call. Between the trimmed V and J ends, which lost 0 bases and 2 bases, there was a span of 15 bases. CDR1 is SGHDT and CDR2 is YYEEEE in the germline V gene. The CDR3 spans 16 residues. The CDR3: CASSLGMGPKPYEQYF. CDR3 DNA sequence: TGTGCCAGCAGCTTGGGTATGGGCCCAAAACCCTACGAGCAGTACTTC.

The V gene is TRBV9, the J gene TRBJ1-2; D gene unclear. V dropped 0 bases and J dropped 5 bases, with 14 bases sitting between them. This CDR3 is built from 15 residues. CDR1 and CDR2 from the germline V gene are SGDLS and YYNGEE. The CDR3 region has the DNA TGTGCCAGCAGCGTAGATGATGGCAAAATATATGGCTACACCTTC. As protein: CASSVDDGKIYGYTF.

The chain recombines TRBV2 with TRBJ1-3; 7 nucleotides match TRBD1. V shed 5 bases, J shed 0 bases, and the junction held 7 bases outside the gene matches. Germline CDR1 and CDR2: SNHLY and FYNNEI. The CDR3 has 16 amino acids. CDR3 nucleotides: TGTGCCAGCAGTCCCCAGGGGGTCATCTCTGGAAACACCATATATTTT. This codes for CASSPQGVISGNTIYF.

V and J are TRBV7-2 and TRBJ1-4, with D uncertain. Per the germline V gene, CDR1 is SGHTA and CDR2 is FQGNSA. Trimming removed 8 bases from V and 8 bases from J, with 18 bases in between. The CDR3 is 14 residues long. CDR3 sequence reads: CASAKARVSEKLFF. As DNA, the CDR3 is TGTGCCAGCGCGAAGGCGAGGGTTAGCGAAAAACTGTTTTTT. The whole variable domain, remainder taken from reference TRBV7-2 and TRBJ1-4, is GAGVSQSPSNKVTEKGKDVELRCDPISGHTALYWYRQSLGQGLEFLIYFQGNSAPDKSGLPSDRFSAERTGGSVSTLTIQRTQQEDSAVYLCASAKARVSEKLFFGSGTQLSVL.

V gene TRBV2 combines with J gene TRBJ1-2; 10 bases fit TRBD1. The trim removed 8 bases at V and 4 bases at J, leaving 7 bases unmatched. Germline V gene lookup returns CDR1 SNHLY and CDR2 FYNNEI. CDR3 length: 14 residues. CDR3 bases: TGTGCCAGCTCCCCGGGACAGGGGATCTATGGCTACACCTTC. This encodes CASSPGQGIYGYTF.

The rearrangement joins TRBV30 to TRBJ1-6, with 8 bases matching TRBD1. V was pared by 3 bases and J by 5 bases, with 0 bases of the junction left unmatched. CDR1 GTSNPN and CDR2 SVGIG come from the germline V gene (reference sequence). The CDR3 consists of 13 residues. The CDR3 DNA reads TGTGCCTGGAGGGACAGGGATAATTCACCCCTCCACTTT. It is translated as CAWRDRDNSPLHF.

This clone was detected once. The chain is built from TRBV19 and TRBJ2-3; D may be TRBD2 (6 bases). Germline assignment: CDR1 LNHDA and CDR2 SQIVND (reference sequence). V lost 3 bases and J 0 bases, leaving 13 bases between the germline ends. The CDR3 covers 16 residues. CDR3 sequence (DNA): TGTGCCAGTAGTATCGATGCGGGGAAGAGCACAGATACGCAGTATTTT. Translation: CASSIDAGKSTDTQYF.

This chain uses TRBV6-4 with TRBJ1-2; D is uncertain. Germline CDR1 MRHNA, CDR2 SNTAGT. Trimming removed 1 base from V and 8 bases from J, with 17 bases in between. The CDR3 sequence is 15 residues long. This chain's CDR3 is CASSDFVRRRRGYTF. CDR3 DNA sequence: TGTGCCAGCAGTGACTTTGTAAGGAGGCGGCGGGGCTACACCTTC.

The chain links TRBV29-1 to TRBJ1-4; D call uncertain. CDR1 is SQVTM, CDR2 ANQGSEA, per germline. CDR3 size: 13 residues. The V end was cut by 6 bases, the J end by 3 bases, with 11 bases between. This CDR3 reads CSVLSGSNEKLFF. In DNA, the CDR3 is TGCAGCGTACTATCGGGGTCTAATGAAAAACTGTTTTTT.

CDR3 sequence: CASSFEGSAEAFF. The CDR3, as DNA: TGTGCCAGCAGCTTTGAGGGGAGCGCTGAAGCTTTCTTT. The chain employs TRBV11-3 and TRBJ1-1, with D perhaps matching TRBD1 (5 bases). This CDR3 is built from 13 residues. Trimming shortened V by 3 bases and J by 6 bases, and 11 bases separated the two germline ends. Germline-derived CDR1 and CDR2 are SGHNT and YENEEA.

This sequence joins TRBV5-1 and TRBJ2-2, with 7 bases that match TRBD1. The J segment lost 2 bases and the V segment lost 4 bases, leaving 8 bases of the junction unmatched. Germline-derived CDR1 and CDR2 are SGHRS and YFSETQ. The CDR3 runs to 16 residues. Here the CDR3 reads CASSGPGTANTGELFF. As DNA, the CDR3 is TGCGCCAGCAGCGGGCCCGGGACAGCCAACACCGGGGAGCTGTTTTTT.

This clone was seen a handful of times. The chain is built from TRBV18 and TRBJ2-2, with D hard to call. Germline CDR1 is KGHSH and CDR2 is LQKENI. The CDR3 loop spans 14 amino acids. The V and J ends lost 5 bases and 2 bases respectively, with 9 bases between them. The CDR3 DNA reads as TGTGCCAGCTCAGACTTCTATAACACCGGGGAGCTGTTTTTT. This codes for CASSDFYNTGELFF.

This chain joins TRBV3-1 (or the pseudogene TRBV3-2) and TRBJ2-3, with D maybe TRBD2 (7 bases). Between the trimmed V and J ends, which lost 3 bases and 2 bases, there was a span of 18 bases. Germline V gives CDR1 LGHDT, CDR2 YNNKEL (reference sequence). This CDR3 region has 17 residues. CDR3 sequence reads: CASSQTLGAGATDTQYF. The CDR3 DNA follows: TGTGCCAGCAGCCAGACTCTTGGTGCGGGGGCCACAGATACGCAGTATTTT.

This clone was observed once. V usage is TRBV4-1 and J usage is TRBJ2-7; D may be TRBD2 (6 bases). Germline assignment: CDR1 MGHRA and CDR2 YSYEKL. V was trimmed by 6 bases and J by 7 bases, leaving 13 bases between them. The CDR3 spans 12 residues. The CDR3 loop is CASSHLAGEQYF. The CDR3 coding sequence is TGCGCCAGCAGTCATTTGGCGGGGGAGCAGTACTTC.

This clone was recorded once. The V call is TRBV18, the J call TRBJ1-4; D gene ambiguous. CDR3 size: 13 residues. From germline, CDR1 is KGHSH and CDR2 LQKENI. V dropped 3 bases and J dropped 8 bases, with 10 bases sitting between them. The DNA for the CDR3 is TGTGCCAGCTCACCCCTGGTGAAGGAAAAACTGTTTTTT. It yields the protein CASSPLVKEKLFF.

The V gene is TRBV5-1, the J gene TRBJ2-7; 9 bases align to TRBD1. The ends lost 2 bases at V and 3 bases at J; junction bases unmatched: 9. The CDR3 length is 16 residues. The germline V gene encodes CDR1 SGHRS and CDR2 YFSETQ. In DNA form, the CDR3 reads TGCGCCAGCAGCTTCAGAATAGGGACAGGGCACTACGAGCAGTACTTC. Translation gives CASSFRIGTGHYEQYF.

V and J are TRBV3-1 (or the pseudogene TRBV3-2) and TRBJ1-6, with TRBD1 as a possible D gene (6 bases). This CDR3 region has 14 residues. The V end was cut by 6 bases, the J end by 9 bases, with 15 bases between. Germline lookup yields CDR1 LGHDT and CDR2 YNNKEL (reference sequence). CDR3 bases: TGTGCCAGCAGTCCCACAGGGTTTGGTTCACCCCTCCACTTT. It translates to CASSPTGFGSPLHF.

By its share, this clone is medium-sized. J is TRBJ1-6 and V is TRBV14; D is undetermined. This CDR3 is built from 14 residues. Trimming left V 3 bases short and J 11 bases short, with 14 bases between. In germline, CDR1 is SGHDN, CDR2 FVKESK. The CDR3 sequence is CASSHSQLLAPLHF. CDR3 DNA: TGTGCCAGCAGCCATTCTCAACTGCTAGCACCCCTCCACTTT.

The CDR3 DNA follows: TGTGCCAGCAACCCGGACAGGTCACCCTATGGCTACACCTTC. Translating gives CASNPDRSPYGYTF. V is TRBV2 and J is TRBJ1-2, with TRBD1 identical over 7 bases. The ends lost 7 bases at V and 4 bases at J; junction bases unmatched: 9. This CDR3 region has 14 residues. Germline CDR1 reads SNHLY; CDR2 reads FYNNEI.

V is TRBV5-6 and J is TRBJ1-2; the match to TRBD1 covers 8 bases. Germline assignment: CDR1 SGHDT and CDR2 YYEEEE. V trimming: 4 bases; J trimming: 6 bases; junction bases outside the gene matches: 5. This CDR3 is built from 13 residues. The CDR3 DNA follows: TGTGCCAGCAGCACCAGGGGGCGCGATGGCTACACCTTC. Residues: CASSTRGRDGYTF.

The chain is built from TRBV30 and TRBJ1-5; a possible D gene is TRBD1 (5 bases). CDR1 is GTSNPN and CDR2 is SVGIG in the germline V gene (reference sequence). This CDR3 is 14 amino acids long. V lost 0 bases and J 7 bases, leaving 13 bases between the germline ends. CDR3 in amino acids: CAWSVNAGGQPQHF. CDR3 sequence (DNA): TGTGCCTGGAGTGTAAACGCGGGGGGACAGCCCCAGCATTTT.

The chain combines TRBV7-9 with TRBJ2-1, with D possibly being TRBD1 (6 bases). The germline gives CDR1 SEHNR, CDR2 FQNEAQ (reference sequence). The ends were cut back, 8 bases at V and 6 bases at J, with 14 bases in the middle. The CDR3 has 13 residues. The CDR3 coding sequence is TGTGCCAGCCAAAAGGGGGACCGCAATGAGCAGTTCTTC. Translation: CASQKGDRNEQFF. Full variable domain (rest looked up from reference TRBV7-9 and TRBJ2-1): DTGVSQNPRHKITKRGQNVTFRCDPISEHNRLYWYRQTLGQGPEFLTYFQNEAQLEKSRLLSDRFSAERPKGSFSTLEIQRTEQGDSAMYLCASQKGDRNEQFFGPGTRLTVL.

This chain connects TRBV12-3 or TRBV12-4 to TRBJ1-4; a weak D match, TRBD1 (5 bases). This CDR3 spans 13 amino acids. V dropped 7 bases and J dropped 3 bases, with 9 bases sitting between them. The CDR3 reads CASIDSANEKLFF. CDR3 nucleotides: TGTGCCAGCATTGACAGTGCTAATGAAAAACTGTTTTTT.

The chain uses TRBV2 and TRBJ2-2; no reliable D call. V gave up 5 bases and J gave up 0 bases, with 7 bases separating them. This CDR3 spans 14 amino acids. Germline V gene lookup returns CDR1 SNHLY and CDR2 FYNNEI. CDR3 loop: CASSYTTNTGELFF. CDR3 DNA: TGTGCCAGCAGTTATACTACGAACACCGGGGAGCTGTTTTTT.

The genes are TRBV6-6 and TRBJ1-2, with 7 bases identical to TRBD1. From germline, CDR1 is MNHNY and CDR2 SVGAGI (reference sequence). CDR3 length: 16 amino acids. The V gene end was trimmed by 4 bases and the J gene end by 2 bases; junction bases not matched to a gene: 10. CDR3 protein: CASSSVARGPNYGYTF. The CDR3, as DNA: TGTGCCAGCAGTTCTGTCGCGAGGGGGCCAAACTATGGCTACACCTTC.

The J gene is TRBJ2-2, the V gene TRBV5-4; D possibly corresponds to TRBD1 (6 bases). Trimming shortened V by 4 bases and J by 5 bases, and 9 bases separated the two germline ends. The CDR3 has 13 amino acids. Germline V gene data show CDR1 as SGHNT and CDR2 as YYREEE (reference sequence). The CDR3 loop reads CASSGGQTGELFF. The CDR3 DNA follows: TGTGCCAGCAGCGGGGGCCAAACCGGGGAGCTGTTTTTT.

The genes are TRBV11-2 and TRBJ2-1, with D tentatively TRBD1 or TRBD2 (6 bases each). The V end was cut by 6 bases, the J end by 7 bases, with 22 bases between. Germline assignment: CDR1 SGHAT and CDR2 FQNNGV. The CDR3 is 16 amino acids. As DNA, the CDR3 is TGTGCCAGCAGACCCCTCGGGGGCCCCCGTTGGAATGAGCAGTTCTTC. This translates into CASRPLGGPRWNEQFF.

V usage is TRBV3-1 (or the pseudogene TRBV3-2) and J usage is TRBJ2-2, with D unresolved. V was shortened by 8 bases and J by 7 bases, with 14 bases between the two germline ends. The CDR3 extends over 13 amino acids. Germline V gives CDR1 LGHDT, CDR2 YNNKEL (reference sequence). The CDR3 loop reads CASGFGRGGELFF. DNA for the CDR3: TGTGCCAGCGGCTTCGGGCGCGGCGGGGAGCTGTTTTTT.

CDR3 sequence (DNA): TGTGCCAGCTCACCAGCCAGGGCCAACTATGGCTACACCTTC. It encodes CASSPARANYGYTF. The chain combines TRBV18 with TRBJ1-2; weak D call: TRBD1 (5 bases). The CDR3 spans 14 residues. V lost 2 bases to trimming and J lost 2 bases, with 9 bases between them. Per the germline V gene, CDR1 is KGHSH and CDR2 is LQKENI.

V usage is TRBV7-6 and J usage is TRBJ2-5, with 10 nucleotides matching TRBD1. This CDR3 comprises 14 residues. Per the germline V gene, CDR1 is SGHVS and CDR2 is FNYEAQ. The junction had 6 bases not matched to a gene; V was cut back by 5 bases and J by 6 bases. DNA of the CDR3: TGTGCCAGCAGCCCTGGGACAGGGGTCAAGACCCAGTACTTC. This gives the protein CASSPGTGVKTQYF.

The chain couples TRBV2 to TRBJ2-1; 12 bases agree with TRBD2. Germline V lookup: CDR1 SNHLY, CDR2 FYNNEI. V shed 6 bases and J 5 bases; nucleotides not matched to a gene: 8. CDR3 length: 16 residues. The CDR3 is CASRDTSGGMHNEQFF. As DNA, the CDR3 is TGTGCCAGCAGAGATACTAGCGGGGGGATGCACAATGAGCAGTTCTTC.